These 32 T cell receptor beta chains were sequenced from one sample in a study of shared clonotypes between healthy human individuals. The table came from immunoSEQ multiplex PCR; TCRdb's copy has only in-frame clones and leaves some out. This sample yields 450,000 to 650,000 clones, of which roughly four fifths are seen a single time; approximately 12% belongs to the top ten. Sequences were obtained from PBMCs. The receptors originated from a woman in her thirties or forties in good health. Some clones in this sample may be carry-over from other donors' samples.

This clone was seen a single time. This sequence joins TRBV6-6 and TRBJ1-2, with TRBD1 matching 7 bases. Trimming cost V 6 bases and J 2 bases; bases outside gene matches: 6. This CDR3 contains 14 residues. The germline V gene has CDR1 MNHNY and CDR2 SVGAGI (reference sequence). CDR3 sequence (DNA): TGTGCCAGCAGCATAATCAGGGGGAACTATGGCTACACCTTC. It specifies CASSIIRGNYGYTF.

This clone was seen only once. This sequence joins TRBV11-2 and TRBJ2-1; D possibly matches TRBD1 or TRBD2 (5 bases each). V lost 4 bases, J lost 9 bases, and 16 bases lay in between. Germline values: CDR1 SGHAT, CDR2 FQNNGV. The CDR3 has 14 residues. DNA for the CDR3: TGTGCCAGCAGCTCGGGACCCCGGGTCGGTGAGCAGTTCTTC. Protein product: CASSSGPRVGEQFF. Variable domain in full (rest from reference TRBV11-2 and TRBJ2-1): EAGVAQSPRYKIIEKRQSVAFWCNPISGHATLYWYQQILGQGPKLLIQFQNNGVVDDSQLPKDRFSAERLKGVDSTLKIQPAKLEDSAVYLCASSSGPRVGEQFFGPGTRLTVL.

The chain uses TRBV2 and TRBJ2-1, with 11 bases identical to TRBD2. The CDR3 spans 15 residues. With V trimmed by 6 bases and J by 3 bases, 4 bases remained unmatched. Germline CDR1 is SNHLY and CDR2 is FYNNEI. Here the CDR3 DNA reads TGTGCCAGCAGCGCCGGGACTAGCGGCTACAATGAGCAGTTCTTC. Residues: CASSAGTSGYNEQFF.

This clone was observed a single time. The rearrangement uses TRBV7-6 and TRBJ2-5; a possible D gene is TRBD2 (6 bases). The germline V gene encodes CDR1 SGHVS and CDR2 FNYEAQ. CDR3 length: 15 amino acids. The V end was cut by 5 bases, the J end by 5 bases, with 18 bases between. CDR3 protein: CASSPGGAEGETQYF. The CDR3 region has the DNA TGTGCCAGCAGCCCCGGCGGGGCGGAGGGGGAGACCCAGTACTTC.

This chain connects TRBV15 to TRBJ2-7; 8 positions match TRBD2. The germline gives CDR1 LNHNV, CDR2 YYDKDF (reference sequence). The length of the CDR3 is 20 residues. V shed 0 bases, J shed 4 bases, and the junction held 20 bases outside the gene matches. CDR3 in DNA: TGTGCCACCAGCAGAGACAGGGATTGGGTAGCGGGACCACATCAGTACGAGCAGTACTTC. As protein: CATSRDRDWVAGPHQYEQYF. The full variable domain, its missing parts supplied by reference TRBV15 and TRBJ2-7, is DAMVIQNPRYQVTQFGKPVTLSCSQTLNHNVMYWYQQKSSQAPKLLFHYYDKDFNNEADTPDNFQSRRPNTSFCFLDIRSPGLGDTAMYLCATSRDRDWVAGPHQYEQYFGPGTRLTVT.

This sequence joins TRBV30 and TRBJ2-5; 8 bases fit TRBD1. V shed 2 bases, J shed 4 bases, and the junction held 6 bases outside the gene matches. The CDR3 sequence is 14 residues long. Germline V gene sequence: CDR1 GTSNPN, CDR2 SVGIG (reference sequence). For the CDR3, the DNA is TGTGCCTGGAGTCCCCTGGGACAGGTAGAGACCCAGTACTTC. The encoded protein is CAWSPLGQVETQYF.

This chain joins TRBV23-1 and TRBJ2-6; D is unclear. TRBV23-1 is an ORF, and what it does is uncertain. The CDR3 loop spans 16 amino acids. V dropped 1 base and J dropped 0 bases, with 7 bases sitting between them. CDR3 residues: CASSQFPSSGANVLTF. The CDR3 coding sequence is TGCGCCAGCAGTCAATTTCCTAGCTCTGGGGCCAACGTCCTGACTTTC.

The chain carries TRBV29-1 and TRBJ2-3; 8 nucleotides align to TRBD2. This CDR3 is built from 16 residues. CDR1 and CDR2 from the germline V gene are SQVTM and ANQGSEA. J was trimmed by 2 bases and V by 7 bases; bases with no gene match: 14. CDR3 in amino acids: CSAHLAGIALTDTQYF. CDR3 bases: TGCAGCGCCCACCTAGCGGGTATAGCCCTCACAGATACGCAGTATTTT.

The chain carries TRBV29-1 and TRBJ2-7; D is possibly TRBD1 (6 bases). V lost 4 bases and J 4 bases, leaving 11 bases between the germline ends. CDR1 is SQVTM and CDR2 is ANQGSEA in the germline V gene. This CDR3 contains 12 residues. The CDR3, as DNA: TGCAGCGTTGGGTGGGACAAATACGAGCAGTACTTC. It is translated as CSVGWDKYEQYF.

The V and J genes are TRBV18 and TRBJ2-5; TRBD1 matches at 9 bases. The CDR3 extends over 13 amino acids. V dropped 8 bases and J dropped 1; count of bases not matched to a gene: 2. The V gene's germline CDR1 is KGHSH and CDR2 LQKENI. The CDR3 here is CASRGQGQETQYF. The CDR3 coding sequence is TGTGCCAGCAGGGGACAGGGCCAAGAGACCCAGTACTTC.

This clone was observed a few times. This sequence joins TRBV5-6 and TRBJ2-1; TRBD1 or TRBD2 may be the D gene (5 bases each). CDR3 size: 13 residues. V lost 4 bases to trimming and J lost 3 bases, with 8 bases between them. From germline, CDR1 is SGHDT and CDR2 YYEEEE. The CDR3, as DNA: TGTGCCAGCAGCGGGACCTTCTACAATGAGCAGTTCTTC. Translating it yields CASSGTFYNEQFF.

The chain uses TRBV11-2 and TRBJ1-4, with D tentatively TRBD1 (5 bases). The CDR3 has 17 residues. CDR1 SGHAT and CDR2 FQNNGV come from the germline V gene. With 5 bases removed from V and 0 bases from J, the gap between germline ends came to 16 bases. Here the CDR3 reads CASSLRRQKPTNEKLFF. The CDR3 DNA sequence: TGTGCCAGCAGCCTCAGACGACAGAAACCAACTAATGAAAAACTGTTTTTT. Using reference TRBV11-2 and TRBJ1-4 for the parts outside the CDR3, the full variable domain is EAGVAQSPRYKIIEKRQSVAFWCNPISGHATLYWYQQILGQGPKLLIQFQNNGVVDDSQLPKDRFSAERLKGVDSTLKIQPAKLEDSAVYLCASSLRRQKPTNEKLFFGSGTQLSVL.

The chain uses TRBV5-4 and TRBJ2-1, with 8 bases fitting TRBD2. This CDR3 contains 17 residues. Germline-derived CDR1 and CDR2 are SGHNT and YYREEE (reference sequence). V shed 1 base, J shed 3 bases, and the junction held 9 bases outside the gene matches. CDR3 sequence: CASSLSSGSILYNEQFF. DNA for the CDR3: TGTGCCAGCAGCTTGTCAAGCGGGAGTATTCTCTACAATGAGCAGTTCTTC.

This sequence joins TRBV5-4 and TRBJ2-1; no definite D call. Trimming took off 0 bases at V and 7 bases at J, with 11 bases between the two ends. Germline V lookup: CDR1 SGHNT, CDR2 YYREEE (reference sequence). CDR3 length: 14 amino acids. CDR3 bases: TGTGCCAGCAGCTTGGACCCCGCTAGGAATGAGCAGTTCTTC. Translation: CASSLDPARNEQFF. The whole variable domain, remainder taken from reference TRBV5-4 and TRBJ2-1, is ETGVTQSPTHLIKTRGQQVTLRCSSQSGHNTVSWYQQALGQGPQFIFQYYREEENGRGNFPPRFSGLQFPNYSSELNVNALELDDSALYLCASSLDPARNEQFFGPGTRLTVL.

The chain employs TRBV7-9 and TRBJ2-3, with D possibly being TRBD2 (6 bases). Germline CDR1 and CDR2: SEHNR and FQNEAQ (reference sequence). The CDR3 consists of 16 residues. V lost 1 base, J lost 3 bases, and 14 bases lay in between. The CDR3 loop is CASSLETSWPTDTQYF. CDR3 DNA sequence: TGTGCCAGCAGCTTAGAGACTAGTTGGCCTACAGATACGCAGTATTTT.

V usage is TRBV5-4 and J usage is TRBJ2-5; the D gene is possibly TRBD1 (5 bases). The germline CDR1 and CDR2 sequences are SGHNT and YYREEE (reference sequence). The germline V and J ends were trimmed by 1 base and 0 bases, with 10 bases remaining between them. The CDR3 length is 15 residues. The CDR3 sequence is CASSLPGPYQETQYF. Here the CDR3 DNA reads TGTGCCAGCAGCTTGCCAGGGCCTTACCAAGAGACCCAGTACTTC.

This chain connects TRBV6-1 to TRBJ2-4; the D is unclear. Germline V gives CDR1 MNHNS, CDR2 SASEGT. The CDR3 consists of 12 residues. The ends were cut back, 4 bases at V and 6 bases at J, with 7 bases in the middle. The CDR3 DNA reads TGTGCCAGCAGTGCGAGGAGAAACATTCAGTACTTC. This sequence encodes CASSARRNIQYF.

The chain carries TRBV19 and TRBJ2-5; tentative D call: TRBD1 (7 bases). V lost 1 base and J 2 bases, leaving 14 bases between the germline ends. The CDR3 consists of 16 residues. Germline loops: CDR1 LNHDA, CDR2 SQIVND (reference sequence). CDR3 nucleotide sequence: TGTGCCAGTAGTATAGGACAGGGAGGATTACAAGAGACCCAGTACTTC. Its protein is CASSIGQGGLQETQYF.

The V and J genes are TRBV28 and TRBJ1-2; 8 bases match TRBD1. Germline CDR1 and CDR2: MDHEN and SYDVKM. Trimming cost V 6 bases and J 6 bases; bases outside gene matches: 15. This CDR3 comprises 16 residues. In DNA, the CDR3 is TGTGCCAGCAGCGAACGGCCGGGACAGGAAACGAATGGCTACACCTTC. Translating it yields CASSERPGQETNGYTF.

A note on this clone: A far larger clone lies a single base away; this is likely a read error. This chain uses TRBV30 with TRBJ1-2, with 7 nucleotides matching TRBD1. This CDR3 comprises 13 residues. The germline V gene has CDR1 GTSNPN and CDR2 SVGIG (reference sequence). V lost 5 bases and J lost 4; bases outside the gene matches: 7. CDR3 loop: CAWGRQGPYGYTF. The CDR3 coding sequence is TGTGCCTGGGGCAGACAGGGCCCCTATGGCTACACCTTC. The whole variable domain, filled in from reference TRBV30 and TRBJ1-2, reads SQTIHQWPATLVQPVGSPLSLECTVEGTSNPNLYWYRQAAGRGLQLLFYSVGIGQISSEVPQNLSASRPQDRQFILSSKKLLLSDSGFYLCAWGRQGPYGYTFGSGTRLTVV.

The V call is TRBV7-6, the J call TRBJ2-7, with 8 bases aligning to TRBD2. V was pared by 1 base and J by 0 bases, with 2 bases of the junction left unmatched. The CDR3 is made up of 15 amino acids. The germline CDR1 and CDR2 sequences are SGHVS and FNYEAQ. CDR3 amino acids: CASSLGGRSSYEQYF. Here the CDR3 DNA reads TGTGCCAGCAGCTTAGGCGGGAGGAGCTCCTACGAGCAGTACTTC.

In this sample, this clone turned up once. The CDR3 spells CASSPGLAGGTHEQYF. In DNA, the CDR3 is TGTGCCAGCAGCCCAGGACTAGCGGGAGGTACCCACGAGCAGTACTTC. This chain joins TRBV5-6 and TRBJ2-7, with 14 positions matching TRBD2. Germline V gene sequence: CDR1 SGHDT, CDR2 YYEEEE. Trimming cost V 4 bases and J 5 bases; bases outside gene matches: 8. The CDR3 contains 16 residues.

This clone came up many times. Written as DNA, the CDR3 is TGTGCCAGCAGTTTATCGTGGACAGGGACCTATGGCTACACCTTC. It translates to CASSLSWTGTYGYTF. The rearrangement links TRBV27 to TRBJ1-2; 8 nucleotides align to TRBD1. The trim removed 0 bases at V and 4 bases at J, leaving 4 bases unmatched. This CDR3 has 15 amino acids. CDR1 is MNHEY, CDR2 SMNVEV, per germline (reference sequence).

The chain couples TRBV5-6 to TRBJ2-7, with 14 bases aligning to TRBD2. The J segment lost 3 bases and the V segment lost 0 bases, leaving 5 bases of the junction unmatched. This CDR3 comprises 17 residues. Germline CDR1 SGHDT, CDR2 YYEEEE. The CDR3 nucleotides are TGTGCCAGCAGCTTGGGGACTAGCGGGAGGTTAATCTACGAGCAGTACTTC. Translating it yields CASSLGTSGRLIYEQYF.

V usage is TRBV19 and J usage is TRBJ2-7; possibly TRBD2 for D (6 bases). Germline V gene lookup returns CDR1 LNHDA and CDR2 SQIVND (reference sequence). Trimming took off 7 bases at V and 6 bases at J, with 19 bases between the two ends. This CDR3 is 14 amino acids long. CDR3 residues: CASTPTFGSSEQYF. The DNA for the CDR3 is TGTGCCAGTACTCCTACCTTCGGGAGTAGCGAGCAGTACTTC.

The chain carries TRBV9 and TRBJ2-5; maybe TRBD2 (5 bases). The CDR3 totals 13 residues. V lost 0 bases, J lost 3 bases, and 6 bases lay in between. Germline V gives CDR1 SGDLS, CDR2 YYNGEE. Here the CDR3 reads CASSVGGKETQYF. The CDR3 coding sequence is TGTGCCAGCAGCGTAGGAGGGAAAGAGACCCAGTACTTC.

This clone has only one observation. J is TRBJ2-5 and V is TRBV29-1; possibly TRBD2 for D (6 bases). Germline V lookup: CDR1 SQVTM, CDR2 ANQGSEA. The CDR3 has 12 amino acids. V was cut by 4 bases and J by 3 bases, with 9 bases left in between. CDR3 sequence reads: CSVASSEETQYF. The CDR3 DNA sequence: TGCAGCGTTGCCTCTAGCGAAGAGACCCAGTACTTC.

The chain is built from TRBV18 and TRBJ2-1; D call uncertain. Trimming took off 2 bases at V and 4 bases at J, with 6 bases between the two ends. CDR3 length: 13 residues. Germline assignment: CDR1 KGHSH and CDR2 LQKENI. The CDR3 spells CASSPEQYNEQFF. The DNA for the CDR3 is TGTGCCAGCTCACCAGAGCAGTACAATGAGCAGTTCTTC.

V is TRBV7-3 and J is TRBJ2-1; 8 nucleotides agree with TRBD2. This CDR3 has 16 amino acids. Unmatched junction bases numbered 6, after V lost 1 base and J lost 4 bases. Germline V gene lookup returns CDR1 SGHTA and CDR2 FQGTGA. The CDR3 region is CASSLNAGGGYNEQFF. The CDR3 nucleotides are TGTGCCAGCAGCTTAAACGCGGGAGGTGGTTACAATGAGCAGTTCTTC.

Here the CDR3 reads CASSLGGDRQPQHF. The DNA of the CDR3 is TGTGCCAGCAGCTTAGGGGGGGATCGGCAGCCCCAGCATTTT. This chain uses TRBV7-9 with TRBJ1-5; TRBD1 might be the D (5 bases). CDR1 is SEHNR, CDR2 FQNEAQ, per germline (reference sequence). V lost 1 base, J lost 7 bases, and 11 bases lay in between. This CDR3 spans 14 amino acids.

The chain is built from TRBV6-1 and TRBJ1-5; D is uncertain. With 0 bases removed from V and 6 bases from J, the gap between germline ends came to 6 bases. The CDR3 is 13 residues long. CDR1 is MNHNS and CDR2 is SASEGT in the germline V gene. CDR3 DNA sequence: TGTGCCAGCAGTGAAGCGCTTCTTCAGCCCCAGCATTTT. Its protein product is CASSEALLQPQHF.

The genes are TRBV10-3 and TRBJ2-7, with 10 bases aligning to TRBD2. Per the germline V gene, CDR1 is ENHRY and CDR2 is SYGVKD. This CDR3 comprises 14 residues. The junction had 4 bases not matched to a gene; V was cut back by 6 bases and J by 2 bases. CDR3 region: CAISPSGGPYEQYF. The DNA for the CDR3 is TGTGCCATCAGCCCTAGCGGGGGCCCCTACGAGCAGTACTTC.